This TCR beta chain was observed in a study of early T cells in non-severe SARS-CoV-2 infection. This clonotype has a handful of counts. Researchers tagged individual cDNA molecules with unique molecular identifiers. MiXCR, run by TCRdb on the 5' RACE reads, gives a single entry per CDR3 protein. The sample lists around 26,000 distinct CDR3 sequences, around 5.5% occurring once. Material for sequencing was whole blood. This clonotype was sampled from an adult who was a healthcare worker with PCR-confirmed SARS-CoV-2 infection or an uninfected control (not recorded which).

Here the CDR3 DNA reads TGTGCCAGCAGTACAGGAGTCGGCTACACCTTC. Its protein is CASSTGVGYTF. The V and J genes are TRBV3-1 and TRBJ1-2; D perhaps matches TRBD1 (5 bases). The CDR3 has 11 amino acids. V lost 6 bases to trimming and J lost 8 bases, with 10 bases between them. CDR1 is LGHDT and CDR2 is YNNKEL in the germline V gene (reference sequence).